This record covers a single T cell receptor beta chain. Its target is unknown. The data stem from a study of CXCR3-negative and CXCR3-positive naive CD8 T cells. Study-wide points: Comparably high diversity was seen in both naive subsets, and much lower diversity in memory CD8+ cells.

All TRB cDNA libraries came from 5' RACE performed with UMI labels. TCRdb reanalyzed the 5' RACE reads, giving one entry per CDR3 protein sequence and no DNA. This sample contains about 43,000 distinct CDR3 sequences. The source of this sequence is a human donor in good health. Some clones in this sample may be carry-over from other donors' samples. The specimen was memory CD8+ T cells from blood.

This chain's CDR3 is CASSWDSSYIEQYF. V usage is TRBV7-9 and J usage is TRBJ2-7; TCRdb lists TRBD1, though no DNA is available to test this call. The CDR3 sequence is 14 residues long. Germline V gives CDR1 SEHNR, CDR2 FQNEAQ (reference sequence).